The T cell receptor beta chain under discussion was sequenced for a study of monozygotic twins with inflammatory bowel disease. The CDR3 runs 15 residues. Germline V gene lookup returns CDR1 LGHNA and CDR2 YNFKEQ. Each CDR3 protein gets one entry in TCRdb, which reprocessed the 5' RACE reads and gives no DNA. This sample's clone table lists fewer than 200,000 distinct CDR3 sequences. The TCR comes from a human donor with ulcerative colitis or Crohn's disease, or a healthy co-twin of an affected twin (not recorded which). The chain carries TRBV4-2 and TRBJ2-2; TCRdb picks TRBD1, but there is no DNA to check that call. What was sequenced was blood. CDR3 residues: CASSQGQGNTGELFF.